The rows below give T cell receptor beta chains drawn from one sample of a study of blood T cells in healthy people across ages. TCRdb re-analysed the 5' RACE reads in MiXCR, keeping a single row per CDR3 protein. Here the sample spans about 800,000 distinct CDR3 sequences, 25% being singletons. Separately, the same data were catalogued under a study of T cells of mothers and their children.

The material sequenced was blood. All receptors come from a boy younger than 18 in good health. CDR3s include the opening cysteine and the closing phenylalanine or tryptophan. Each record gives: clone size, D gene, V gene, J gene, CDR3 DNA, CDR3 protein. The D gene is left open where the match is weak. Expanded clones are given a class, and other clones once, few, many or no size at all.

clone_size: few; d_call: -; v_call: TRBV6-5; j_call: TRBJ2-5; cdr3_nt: TGTGCCAGCAGTTACTTAAGGGGGACGGCAGACGGAGTCCAAGAGACCCAGTACTTC; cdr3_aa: CASSYLRGTADGVQETQYF
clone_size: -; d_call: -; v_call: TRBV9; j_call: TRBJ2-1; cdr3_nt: TGTGCCAGCAGCGCTAACAAGGGTGAGCAGTTCTTC; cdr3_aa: CASSANKGEQFF
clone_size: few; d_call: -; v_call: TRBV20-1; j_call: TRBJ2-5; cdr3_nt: TGCAGTGCTAGAGGACCCACAGGCGGGGAGACCCAGTACTTC; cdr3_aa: CSARGPTGGETQYF
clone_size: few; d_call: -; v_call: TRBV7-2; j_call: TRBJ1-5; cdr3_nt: TGTGCCAGCAGCTTCGGCGTTGGGGGGACGTTGGGCAATCAGCCCCAGCATTTT; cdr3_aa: CASSFGVGGTLGNQPQHF
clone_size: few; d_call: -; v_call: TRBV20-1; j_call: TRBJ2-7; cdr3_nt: TGCAGTGCTAGAGAGGCCAGCTTCGAGCAGTACTTC; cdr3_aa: CSAREASFEQYF
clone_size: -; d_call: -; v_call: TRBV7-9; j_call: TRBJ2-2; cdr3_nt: TGTGCCAGCAGCATGTCTTCGAACACCGGGGAGCTGTTTTTT; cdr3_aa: CASSMSSNTGELFF
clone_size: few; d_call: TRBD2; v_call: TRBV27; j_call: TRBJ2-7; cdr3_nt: TGTGCCAGCAGTTTATATTGGACTAGCGGGGGAGCCTACGAGCAGTACTTC; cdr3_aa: CASSLYWTSGGAYEQYF
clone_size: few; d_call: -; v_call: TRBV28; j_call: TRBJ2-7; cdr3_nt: TGTGCCAGCAGTTTATCTAGGGGAGTCCCCCTTACCGACTTC; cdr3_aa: CASSLSRGVPLTDF
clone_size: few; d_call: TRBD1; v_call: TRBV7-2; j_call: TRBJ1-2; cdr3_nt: TGTGCCAGCAGCCCTAGACAGGGATCTGGCCACACCTTC; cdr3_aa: CASSPRQGSGHTF
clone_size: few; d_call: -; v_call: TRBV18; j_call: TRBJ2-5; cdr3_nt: TGTGCCAGCTCACCACAGCTGGGGCATCGGGAGACCCAGTACTTC; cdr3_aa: CASSPQLGHRETQYF
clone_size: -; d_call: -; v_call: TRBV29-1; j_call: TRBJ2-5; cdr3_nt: TGCAGCGTTGAATCAGGGGAGGTGACCCAGTACTTC; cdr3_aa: CSVESGEVTQYF
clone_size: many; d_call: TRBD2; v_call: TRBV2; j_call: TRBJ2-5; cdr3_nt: TGTGCCAGCAGCCCAAGGGCTAGCGGGAGGGTTCCGCAAGAGACCCAGTACTTC; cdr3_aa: CASSPRASGRVPQETQYF
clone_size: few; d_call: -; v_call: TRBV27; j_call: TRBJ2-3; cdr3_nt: TGTGCCAGCAGATGGGTGGGGGAGGCATCAGATACGCAGTATTTT; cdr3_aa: CASRWVGEASDTQYF
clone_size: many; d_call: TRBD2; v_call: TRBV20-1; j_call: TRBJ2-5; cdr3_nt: TGCAGTGCTAAGGACGGGAGGGCCGGGGAGACCCAGTACTTC; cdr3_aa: CSAKDGRAGETQYF
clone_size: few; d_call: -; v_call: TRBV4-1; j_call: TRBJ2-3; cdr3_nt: TGCGCCAGCAGCCAAGGATGGGCGCCTCCCACTTATTTT; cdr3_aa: CASSQGWAPPTYF
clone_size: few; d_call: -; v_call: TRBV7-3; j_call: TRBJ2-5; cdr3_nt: TGTGCCAGCAGCTCCCAGGGGGGACCGCAAGAGACCCAGTACTTC; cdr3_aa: CASSSQGGPQETQYF
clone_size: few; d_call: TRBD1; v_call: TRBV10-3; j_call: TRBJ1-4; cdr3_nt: TGTGCCACCGGGACAGGCGACTGGTACACAACTAATGAAAAACTGTTTTTT; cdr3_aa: CATGTGDWYTTNEKLFF
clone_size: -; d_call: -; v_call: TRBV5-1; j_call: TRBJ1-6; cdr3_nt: TGCGCCAGCAGCTATTCGGGTCAGGATTCACCCCTCCACTTT; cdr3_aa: CASSYSGQDSPLHF
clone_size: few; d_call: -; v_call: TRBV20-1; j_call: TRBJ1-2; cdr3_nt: TGCAGTGCTGGACGGGTCACTGTATATGGCTACACCTTC; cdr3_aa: CSAGRVTVYGYTF
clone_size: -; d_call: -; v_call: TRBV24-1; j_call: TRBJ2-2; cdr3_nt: TGTGCCACCAGTGATTCGACATTAAGACAGTCCGTGGGGGAGCTGTTTTTT; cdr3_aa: CATSDSTLRQSVGELFF
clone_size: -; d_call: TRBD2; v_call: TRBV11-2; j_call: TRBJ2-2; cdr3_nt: TGCGCCAGCAGCTCCTGGACTAGCGGGGGGAACACCGGGGAGCTGTTTTTT; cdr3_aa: CASSSWTSGGNTGELFF
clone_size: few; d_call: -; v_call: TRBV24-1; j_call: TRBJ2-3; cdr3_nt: TGTGCCCCGAGTGGGACGAACACAGATACGCAGTATTTT; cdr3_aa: CAPSGTNTDTQYF
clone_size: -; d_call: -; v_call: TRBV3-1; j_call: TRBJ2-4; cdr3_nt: TGTGCCAGCAGCCAGTGGGATACGGCCAAAAACATTCAGTACTTC; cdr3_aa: CASSQWDTAKNIQYF
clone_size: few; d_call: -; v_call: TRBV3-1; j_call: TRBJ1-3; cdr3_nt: TGTGCCAGCAGCCAAGATTACGACAATAAGTTCAACACCATATATTTT; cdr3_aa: CASSQDYDNKFNTIYF
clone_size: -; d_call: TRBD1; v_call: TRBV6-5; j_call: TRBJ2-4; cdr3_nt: TGTGCCAGCAGTTACTCGGGACAGATAGGGGACATTCAGTACTTC; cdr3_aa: CASSYSGQIGDIQYF